The 31 T cell receptor beta chains presented below share a single source sample, sequenced in a study of cytomegalovirus exposure and HLA in healthy donors. TCRdb keeps only in-frame clones here, not all; method: immunoSEQ multiplex PCR. The sample has 150,000 to 200,000 clones; roughly 84% are singletons. Sequencing was carried out using PBMCs. These receptor sequences come from a man aged 30-40 years in good health and CMV-seropositive.

This clone was observed once. The rearrangement uses TRBV5-1 and TRBJ2-1; D may be TRBD2 (6 bases). Germline loops: CDR1 SGHRS, CDR2 YFSETQ. V lost 4 bases and J lost 12, with 17 bases in between. This CDR3 region has 13 residues. In DNA, the CDR3 is TGCGCCAGCAGCGGTGGGGGGACCACTTTGCAGTTCTTC. Translation: CASSGGGTTLQFF.

The V gene is TRBV28, the J gene TRBJ2-1; maybe TRBD1 (7 bases). The germline V gene has CDR1 MDHEN and CDR2 SYDVKM. CDR3 length: 15 residues. V was shortened by 5 bases and J by 12 bases, with 23 bases between the two germline ends. In nucleotides, the CDR3 is TGTGCCAGCAGTCCCCCGGACAGGTCTACGGGAGTGCAGTTCTTC. Translating it yields CASSPPDRSTGVQFF.

The CDR3 DNA reads TGTGCCAGCAGTGGGACAGCGCCGGATACGCAGTATTTT. Its protein is CASSGTAPDTQYF. The chain carries TRBV28 and TRBJ2-3, with 7 bases matching TRBD1. V lost 5 bases and J lost 6; bases outside the gene matches: 5. The CDR3 is 13 amino acids. The germline V gene has CDR1 MDHEN and CDR2 SYDVKM.

This chain connects TRBV30 to TRBJ2-5, with D hard to call. CDR1 is GTSNPN, CDR2 SVGIG, per germline (reference sequence). The CDR3 sequence is 12 residues long. The V end lost 0 bases, the J end lost 4 bases, and 6 bases lay between the germline ends. Written as DNA, the CDR3 is TGTGCCTGGAGTGTACGTAGAGAGACCCAGTACTTC. Amino acids: CAWSVRRETQYF. Supplemented by reference TRBV30 and TRBJ2-5, the full variable domain reads SQTIHQWPATLVQPVGSPLSLECTVEGTSNPNLYWYRQAAGRGLQLLFYSVGIGQISSEVPQNLSASRPQDRQFILSSKKLLLSDSGFYLCAWSVRRETQYFGPGTRLLVL.

V gene TRBV5-6 combines with J gene TRBJ2-7, with a possible D match to TRBD1 (6 bases). The V end lost 4 bases, the J end lost 1 base, and 9 bases lay between the germline ends. Germline V lookup: CDR1 SGHDT, CDR2 YYEEEE. The CDR3 has 13 amino acids. This CDR3 reads CASSRDMSYEQYF. The CDR3, as DNA: TGTGCCAGCAGCCGGGACATGTCCTACGAGCAGTACTTC.

V gene TRBV5-1 combines with J gene TRBJ2-3, with 8 positions matching TRBD2. Trimming took 4 bases from V and 4 from J; bases not matched to a gene: 8. Germline V gene data show CDR1 as SGHRS and CDR2 as YFSETQ. The CDR3 runs to 15 residues. The chain's CDR3 is CASSSQREFADTQYF. The CDR3, as DNA: TGCGCCAGCAGCAGCCAGCGGGAGTTCGCAGATACGCAGTATTTT.

This clone was detected a few times. This sequence joins TRBV6-4 and TRBJ2-1; TRBD2 matches at 7 bases. From germline, CDR1 is MRHNA and CDR2 SNTAGT. Trimming cost V 0 bases and J 3 bases; bases outside gene matches: 2. CDR3 length: 15 amino acids. Here the CDR3 DNA reads TGTGCCAGCAGTGACTCGGGAGGGATCTACAATGAGCAGTTCTTC. It is translated as CASSDSGGIYNEQFF.

This clone occurred once. An end of the junction does not agree with germline; a read error may underlie this. V usage is TRBV7-9 and J usage is TRBJ1-4; TRBD1 agrees at 7 bases. This CDR3 has 12 residues. Germline V lookup: CDR1 SEHNR, CDR2 FQNEAQ (reference sequence). CDR3 in amino acids: CASSVSPGTEIF. The DNA of the CDR3 is TGTGCCAGCAGCGTATCCCCCGGGACAGAAATTTTT.

This chain connects TRBV5-6 to TRBJ2-2, with 7 bases fitting TRBD1. Unmatched junction bases numbered 5, after V lost 2 bases and J lost 10 bases. This CDR3 has 13 amino acids. Looked up from germline, CDR1 is SGHDT and CDR2 is YYEEEE. CDR3 DNA sequence: TGTGCCAGCAGCTTTAACAGGGGTGCGGAGCTGTTTTTT. As protein: CASSFNRGAELFF.

This clone turned up a few times. CDR3 amino acids: CASSLGPDLSSYEQYF. The CDR3 region has the DNA TGTGCCAGCAGCTTAGGCCCGGACTTGAGCTCCTACGAGCAGTACTTC. The J gene is TRBJ2-7, the V gene TRBV7-2; D may be TRBD2 (5 bases). V gave up 1 base and J gave up 0 bases, with 13 bases separating them. Germline V lookup: CDR1 SGHTA, CDR2 FQGNSA. This CDR3 comprises 16 residues.

This clone was detected a few times. The J gene is TRBJ1-6, the V gene TRBV7-9, with TRBD1 matching 7 bases. Germline V gene data show CDR1 as SEHNR and CDR2 as FQNEAQ (reference sequence). V was pared by 4 bases and J by 7 bases, with 10 bases of the junction left unmatched. This CDR3 is built from 16 residues. CDR3 DNA: TGTGCCAGCAGCTCAGGGGGAGACGGAGCAAATTCACCCCTCCACTTT. Translating gives CASSSGGDGANSPLHF.

CDR3 coding DNA: TGCGCCAGCGGTAAACAGGGAAAGTCCGGGGAGCTGTTTTTT. It translates to CASGKQGKSGELFF. This sequence joins TRBV5-1 and TRBJ2-2; a possible D gene is TRBD1 (6 bases). The CDR3 is 14 amino acids. Germline CDR1 SGHRS, CDR2 YFSETQ. V was clipped by 7 bases and J by 6 bases, with 16 bases between them.

This clone was seen ten or more times. The chain combines TRBV7-3 with TRBJ2-7, with D maybe TRBD1 (6 bases). The germline V gene encodes CDR1 SGHTA and CDR2 FQGTGA. V lost 5 bases, J lost 2 bases, and 13 bases lay in between. This CDR3 region has 14 residues. The DNA for the CDR3 is TGTGCCAGCAGCCCTGGGACACCTCCCTACGAGCAGTACTTC. It is translated as CASSPGTPPYEQYF.

This clone was counted between two and nine times. The chain uses TRBV5-1 and TRBJ1-2; D call uncertain. The CDR3 is 14 residues long. Trimming took off 0 bases at V and 6 bases at J, with 12 bases between the two ends. CDR1 is SGHRS, CDR2 YFSETQ, per germline. CDR3 sequence: CASSLGSDHDGYTF. CDR3 coding DNA: TGCGCCAGCAGCTTGGGATCAGATCACGATGGCTACACCTTC.

This chain joins TRBV10-2 and TRBJ2-7; 7 nucleotides align to TRBD1. Losses at the gene ends were 10 bases for V and 3 bases for J; bases not matched to a gene: 9. The CDR3 totals 13 residues. CDR1 is WSHSY, CDR2 SAAADI, per germline. The CDR3 reads CANSRGRDYEQYF. CDR3 coding DNA: TGCGCCAATTCTAGGGGGCGCGACTACGAGCAGTACTTC.

This chain connects TRBV18 to TRBJ1-1; 7 positions match TRBD1. CDR1 and CDR2 (germline): KGHSH, LQKENI. The CDR3 spans 16 residues. V trimming: 1 base; J trimming: 0 bases; junction bases outside the gene matches: 5. The CDR3 DNA reads TGTGCCAGCTCACCACGAACAGGGGATATGAACACTGAAGCTTTCTTT. The encoded protein is CASSPRTGDMNTEAFF.

The chain is built from TRBV5-4 and TRBJ1-1; D gene unclear. Germline-derived CDR1 and CDR2 are SGHNT and YYREEE (reference sequence). The CDR3 runs 13 residues. V lost 4 bases to trimming and J lost 7 bases, with 14 bases between them. The CDR3 DNA follows: TGTGCCAGCAGCCCGATAGGGAGTGGTGAAGCTTTCTTT. Its translation: CASSPIGSGEAFF.

The chain uses TRBV7-8 and TRBJ2-7; TRBD2 matches 7 bases. The germline V gene encodes CDR1 SGHVS and CDR2 FQNEAQ. The CDR3 extends over 13 amino acids. Unmatched junction bases numbered 5, after V lost 2 bases and J lost 7 bases. This chain's CDR3 is CASSLTQGGEQYF. CDR3 coding DNA: TGTGCCAGCAGCTTAACGCAGGGAGGGGAGCAGTACTTC.

The sample holds one count of this clone. The gene calls are TRBV27 and TRBJ2-5, with a tentative D call TRBD1 (5 bases). Germline CDR1 reads MNHEY; CDR2 reads SMNVEV (reference sequence). Between the trimmed V and J ends, which lost 6 bases and 2 bases, there was a span of 16 bases. This CDR3 has 15 residues. CDR3 in DNA: TGTGCCAGCAGATACGGTCAGGGTGCGCAAGAGACCCAGTACTTC. This encodes CASRYGQGAQETQYF.

This chain connects TRBV4-3 to TRBJ1-4, with a weak D call TRBD1 (5 bases). The V gene's germline CDR1 is LGHNA and CDR2 YSLEER. CDR3 length: 15 amino acids. V was cut by 5 bases and J by 0 bases, with 10 bases left in between. The CDR3 here is CASSRGSSTNEKLFF. As DNA, the CDR3 is TGCGCCAGCAGCAGGGGATCCTCAACTAATGAAAAACTGTTTTTT.

The chain carries TRBV5-1 and TRBJ2-1, with D tentatively TRBD1 (6 bases). The CDR3 runs to 17 residues. V lost 4 bases to trimming and J lost 9 bases, with 26 bases between them. Germline CDR1 SGHRS, CDR2 YFSETQ. The CDR3 region has the DNA TGCGCCAGCAGCCTTGGGGGCGGTGTGGGCCCATGGGGTGAGCAGTTCTTC. Encoded protein: CASSLGGGVGPWGEQFF.

The chain couples TRBV2 to TRBJ2-3, with TRBD1 matching over 11 bases. Trimming at V came to 3 bases and at J to 5 bases, leaving 10 bases not matched to a gene. This CDR3 has 17 amino acids. The germline CDR1 and CDR2 sequences are SNHLY and FYNNEI. CDR3 region: CASSESADRGLRDTQYF. CDR3 DNA sequence: TGTGCCAGCAGTGAGTCGGCGGACAGGGGGCTCAGAGATACGCAGTATTTT.

The CDR3 bases are TGCGCCAGCGTACGGGGGGGCGGCACTGAAGCTTTCTTT. It encodes CASVRGGGTEAFF. The chain uses TRBV10-1 and TRBJ1-1; D is perhaps TRBD1 (6 bases). The CDR3 contains 13 residues. V lost 8 bases, J lost 4 bases, and 14 bases lay in between. Germline CDR1 WNHNN, CDR2 SYGVQD (reference sequence).

The V gene is TRBV7-3, the J gene TRBJ2-1, with 8 bases aligning to TRBD1. In germline, CDR1 is SGHTA, CDR2 FQGTGA. The CDR3 extends over 15 amino acids. Trimming took 3 bases from V and 4 from J; bases not matched to a gene: 5. CDR3 bases: TGTGCCAGCAGCTTCGGACAGGGTGCGTACAATGAGCAGTTCTTC. This encodes CASSFGQGAYNEQFF.

The gene calls are TRBV7-9 and TRBJ2-7, with a possible D match to TRBD2 (5 bases). This CDR3 is 12 amino acids long. V dropped 5 bases and J dropped 2 bases, with 7 bases sitting between them. Germline lookup yields CDR1 SEHNR and CDR2 FQNEAQ (reference sequence). This CDR3 is CASSIGAYEQYF. The CDR3, as DNA: TGTGCCAGCAGCATCGGGGCCTACGAGCAGTACTTC.

V is TRBV5-1 and J is TRBJ2-2, with no clear D. The CDR3 sequence is 15 residues long. The V and J ends lost 3 bases and 3 bases respectively, with 12 bases between them. Germline V gene data show CDR1 as SGHRS and CDR2 as YFSETQ. As DNA, the CDR3 is TGCGCCAGCAGCTCCTTAAATCGGGACACCGGGGAGCTGTTTTTT. Protein product: CASSSLNRDTGELFF.

This clone came up a few times. V gene TRBV11-2 combines with J gene TRBJ1-6, with a possible D match to TRBD1 (6 bases). With 5 bases removed from V and 9 bases from J, the gap between germline ends came to 20 bases. The germline V gene has CDR1 SGHAT and CDR2 FQNNGV. The CDR3 consists of 16 residues. The CDR3 DNA is TGTGCCAGCAGCCGCCGCCCCACAGGGTGGATTTCACCCCTCCACTTT. This codes for CASSRRPTGWISPLHF. Looking up the rest from reference TRBV11-2 and TRBJ1-6 gives the full variable domain: EAGVAQSPRYKIIEKRQSVAFWCNPISGHATLYWYQQILGQGPKLLIQFQNNGVVDDSQLPKDRFSAERLKGVDSTLKIQPAKLEDSAVYLCASSRRPTGWISPLHFGNGTRLTVT.

The chain links TRBV9 to TRBJ2-3, with TRBD1 matching over 10 bases. Germline CDR1 SGDLS, CDR2 YYNGEE. CDR3 length: 14 amino acids. J lost 7 bases, V lost 3 bases, and 5 bases had no gene match. CDR3 residues: CASSEDRGIHTQYF. In DNA form, the CDR3 reads TGTGCCAGCAGCGAGGACAGGGGGATCCATACGCAGTATTTT.

The chain couples TRBV27 to TRBJ2-5, with 8 bases aligning to TRBD1. Losses at the gene ends were 2 bases for V and 5 bases for J; bases not matched to a gene: 10. The germline CDR1 and CDR2 sequences are MNHEY and SMNVEV (reference sequence). The CDR3 consists of 16 residues. The CDR3 sequence: CASSLETGGFQETQYF. The CDR3 region has the DNA TGTGCCAGCAGTTTAGAAACAGGGGGGTTCCAGGAGACCCAGTACTTC.

This clone appeared a few times. V gene TRBV11-2 combines with J gene TRBJ1-1, with D possibly matching TRBD1 (5 bases). The CDR3 has 16 amino acids. The germline V and J ends were trimmed by 3 bases and 4 bases, with 18 bases remaining between them. Germline CDR1 and CDR2: SGHAT and FQNNGV. CDR3 coding DNA: TGTGCCAGCAGCTTTCCCCCCTGGCAGGGAGGCACTGAAGCTTTCTTT. This gives the protein CASSFPPWQGGTEAFF.

The rearrangement links TRBV4-3 to TRBJ2-6; D perhaps matches TRBD1 (6 bases). The length of the CDR3 is 18 residues. The V gene lost 4 bases and the J gene lost 0 bases, with 16 bases spanning the gap. CDR1 is LGHNA and CDR2 is YSLEER in the germline V gene. The CDR3 DNA is TGCGCCAGCAGCCTAGCTTGGGACACGAGCTCTGGGGCCAACGTCCTGACTTTC. Its protein product is CASSLAWDTSSGANVLTF.